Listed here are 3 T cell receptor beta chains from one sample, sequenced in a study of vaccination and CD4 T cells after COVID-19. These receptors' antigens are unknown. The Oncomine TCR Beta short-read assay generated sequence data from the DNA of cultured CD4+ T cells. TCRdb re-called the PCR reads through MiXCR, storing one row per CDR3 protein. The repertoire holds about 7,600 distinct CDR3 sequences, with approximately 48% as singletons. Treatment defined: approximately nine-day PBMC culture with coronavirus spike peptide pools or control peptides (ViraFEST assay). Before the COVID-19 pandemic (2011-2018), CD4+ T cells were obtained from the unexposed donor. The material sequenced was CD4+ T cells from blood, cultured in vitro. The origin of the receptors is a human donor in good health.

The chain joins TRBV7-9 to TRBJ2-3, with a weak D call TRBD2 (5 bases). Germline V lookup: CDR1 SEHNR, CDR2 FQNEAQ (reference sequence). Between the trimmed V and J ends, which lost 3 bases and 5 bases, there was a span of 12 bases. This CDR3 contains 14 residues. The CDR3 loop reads CASSFVGAGDTQYF. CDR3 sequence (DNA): TGTGCCAGCAGCTTTGTGGGCGCGGGAGATACGCAGTATTTT.

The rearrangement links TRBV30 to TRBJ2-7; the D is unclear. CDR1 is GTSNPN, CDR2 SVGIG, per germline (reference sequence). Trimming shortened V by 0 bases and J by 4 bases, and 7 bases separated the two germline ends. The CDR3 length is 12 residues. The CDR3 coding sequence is TGTGCCTGGAGTGTACTCTTATACGAGCAGTACTTC. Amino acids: CAWSVLLYEQYF.

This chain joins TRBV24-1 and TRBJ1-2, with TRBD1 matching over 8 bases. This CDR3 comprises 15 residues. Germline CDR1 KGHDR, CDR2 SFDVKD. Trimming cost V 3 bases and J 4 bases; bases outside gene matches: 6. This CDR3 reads CATSDPGQALYGYTF. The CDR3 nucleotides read TGTGCCACCAGTGATCCGGGACAGGCCCTCTATGGCTACACCTTC.